The T cell receptor (beta chain) under discussion was sequenced for a study of metastatic and nonmetastatic thyroid tumors. TCRdb ran MiXCR on the PCR reads. The table records 3,500 to 4,500 clones, roughly a third of them present only once. No treatment had been given to any patient before thyroid surgery. This clone came up once. CDR3 length: 13 amino acids. Germline CDR1 LGHDT, CDR2 YNNKEL (reference sequence). Deletions cut 4 bases from V and 9 bases from J, with 13 bases between. The sequenced material came from adjacent normal tissue. The TCR comes from a female donor with papillary thyroid cancer or a benign thyroid nodule (not recorded which). Some clones in this sample may be carry-over from other donors' samples. V and J are TRBV3-1 and TRBJ2-1, with D unresolved. The CDR3 sequence is CASSLGRSGEQFF. CDR3 nucleotide sequence: TGTGCCAGCAGCCTGGGTAGGAGTGGTGAGCAGTTCTTC.